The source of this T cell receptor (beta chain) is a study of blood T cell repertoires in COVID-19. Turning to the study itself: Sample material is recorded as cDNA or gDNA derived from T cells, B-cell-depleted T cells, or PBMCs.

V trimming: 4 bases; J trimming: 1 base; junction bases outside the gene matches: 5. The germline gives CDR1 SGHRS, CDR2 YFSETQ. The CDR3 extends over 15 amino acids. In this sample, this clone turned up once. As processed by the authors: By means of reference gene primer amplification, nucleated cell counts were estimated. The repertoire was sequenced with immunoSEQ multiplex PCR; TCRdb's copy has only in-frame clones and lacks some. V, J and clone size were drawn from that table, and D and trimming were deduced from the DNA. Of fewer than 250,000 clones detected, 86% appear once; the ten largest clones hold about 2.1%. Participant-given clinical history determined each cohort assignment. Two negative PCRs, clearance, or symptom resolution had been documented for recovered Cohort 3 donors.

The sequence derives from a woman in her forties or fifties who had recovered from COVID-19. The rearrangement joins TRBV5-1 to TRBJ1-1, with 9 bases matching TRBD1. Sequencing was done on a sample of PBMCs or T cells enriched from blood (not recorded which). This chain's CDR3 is CASSRGTGTNTEAFF. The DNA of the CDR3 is TGCGCCAGCAGCAGAGGGACAGGGACGAACACTGAAGCTTTCTTT.